These 8 T cell receptor beta chains originate from one sample sequenced in a study of blood T cell repertoires in COVID-19. The data were produced by immunoSEQ multiplex PCR, yet TCRdb's version contains in-frame clones alone and is incomplete. Here the sample spans under 450,000 clones, roughly 86% being singletons. The sequencing sample was made of peripheral blood. These receptors were collected from a human donor with acute or convalescent COVID-19. The donor label of this sample is uncertain.

The CDR3 here is CASSPPEGTYNEQFF. DNA for the CDR3: TGTGCCAGCTCACCACCGGAGGGCACCTACAATGAGCAGTTCTTC. This rearrangement joins TRBV18 to TRBJ2-1; D is possibly TRBD2 (6 bases). The CDR3 is 15 residues long. V dropped 0 bases and J dropped 2 bases, with 8 bases sitting between them. Looked up from germline, CDR1 is KGHSH and CDR2 is LQKENI.

The rearrangement links TRBV30 to TRBJ1-6; 7 positions agree with TRBD1. V shed 4 bases, J shed 7 bases, and the junction held 10 bases outside the gene matches. Germline CDR1 reads GTSNPN; CDR2 reads SVGIG (reference sequence). There are 15 residues in the CDR3. The CDR3 DNA reads TGTGCCTGGAACAGGGGCCACCCCCCGAATTCACCCCTCCACTTT. Its protein is CAWNRGHPPNSPLHF.

The chain joins TRBV7-8 to TRBJ1-6; possible D gene TRBD1, 5 bases. The CDR3 has 14 amino acids. V lost 3 bases and J lost 10, with 13 bases in between. Germline V gene sequence: CDR1 SGHVS, CDR2 FQNEAQ. CDR3: CASSFVDTGSPLHF. DNA for the CDR3: TGTGCCAGCAGCTTCGTGGACACCGGGTCACCCCTCCACTTT. The complete variable domain, with remaining parts taken from reference TRBV7-8 and TRBJ1-6, reads GAGVSQSPRYKVAKRGQDVALRCDPISGHVSLFWYQQALGQGPEFLTYFQNEAQLDKSGLPSDRFFAERPEGSVSTLKIQRTQQEDSAVYLCASSFVDTGSPLHFGNGTRLTVT.

V and J are TRBV5-1 and TRBJ2-5; TRBD2 might be the D (6 bases). The CDR3 sequence is 16 residues long. Looked up from germline, CDR1 is SGHRS and CDR2 is YFSETQ. V was clipped by 1 base and J by 5 bases, with 18 bases between them. For the CDR3, the DNA is TGCGCCAGCAGCTTGCCCGGGACTCCAATGTCGGAGACCCAGTACTTC. Translation gives CASSLPGTPMSETQYF.

The chain combines TRBV18 with TRBJ1-5; perhaps TRBD1 as D (5 bases). The CDR3 loop spans 14 amino acids. Trimming removed 5 bases from V and 2 bases from J, with 10 bases in between. Germline CDR1 and CDR2: KGHSH and LQKENI. The CDR3 is CASSSQGGNQPQHF. The CDR3 DNA reads as TGTGCCAGCTCATCCCAGGGCGGCAATCAGCCCCAGCATTTT.

The count of this clone is one. The chain joins TRBV4-1 to TRBJ2-2; a weak D match, TRBD1 (6 bases). With 1 base removed from V and 6 bases from J, the gap between germline ends came to 15 bases. The CDR3 has 16 residues. Germline lookup yields CDR1 MGHRA and CDR2 YSYEKL. The CDR3 DNA reads as TGCGCCAGCAGCCAAGTTCATACAGGGCCGGCCGGGGAGCTGTTTTTT. This encodes CASSQVHTGPAGELFF.

V gene TRBV28 combines with J gene TRBJ2-3; TRBD2 agrees at 9 bases. Trimming removed 1 base from V and 8 bases from J; junction bases left unmatched: 10. The germline CDR1 and CDR2 sequences are MDHEN and SYDVKM. The length of the CDR3 is 16 residues. The CDR3 DNA sequence: TGTGCCAGCAGTTTATCGGGGACTAGCTCACCAGGTACGCAGTATTTT. As protein: CASSLSGTSSPGTQYF.

The J gene is TRBJ1-4, the V gene TRBV5-1, with 7 bases fitting TRBD1. Germline assignment: CDR1 SGHRS and CDR2 YFSETQ. This CDR3 is built from 15 residues. V gave up 2 bases and J gave up 5 bases; unmatched junction bases: 6. The chain's CDR3 is CASSFSTGANEKLFF. CDR3 nucleotides: TGCGCCAGCAGCTTCTCCACAGGGGCCAATGAAAAACTGTTTTTT.